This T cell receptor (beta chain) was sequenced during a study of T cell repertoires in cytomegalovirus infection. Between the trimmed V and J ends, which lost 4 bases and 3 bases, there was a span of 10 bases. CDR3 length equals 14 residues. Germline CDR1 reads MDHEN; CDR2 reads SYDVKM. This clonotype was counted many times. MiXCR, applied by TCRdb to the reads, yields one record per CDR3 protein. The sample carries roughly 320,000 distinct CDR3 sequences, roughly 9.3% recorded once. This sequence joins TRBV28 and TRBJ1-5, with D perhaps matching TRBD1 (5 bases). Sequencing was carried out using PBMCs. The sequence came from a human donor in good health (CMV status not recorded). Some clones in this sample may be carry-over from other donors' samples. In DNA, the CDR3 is TGTGCCAGCAGTTGGGACGGCACCAATCAGCCCCAGCATTTT. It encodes CASSWDGTNQPQHF.